This record looks at one T cell receptor beta chain sequence and its context. The CDR3 is 12 amino acids. Trimming removed 5 bases at V and 4 bases at J, with 8 bases between. CDR1 and CDR2 from the germline V gene are SGHTA and FQGNSA. The data belong to a study of blood T cell repertoires in COVID-19. As for the study in general: Sites in the United States, Italy and Spain provided acute and convalescent COVID-19 samples. The cDNA or gDNA used as material had been derived from T cells, B-cell-depleted T cells, or PBMCs.

Authors' data handling: Nucleated cell counts were estimated from reference gene primer amplification. Some clones are missing from TCRdb's copy, which holds only in-frame ones; the method was immunoSEQ multiplex PCR. V and J calls and clone size are as listed in that table; D and trimming were resolved from the DNA. The sample carries more than 85,000 clones, about 85% recorded once. Input material: peripheral blood. The chain links TRBV7-2 to TRBJ1-1; D uncertain. The origin of this receptor is a man aged 50 to 60 with active COVID-19. CDR3 in DNA: TGTGCCAGCAGCCGGGTGGGCACTGAAGCTTTCTTT. The encoded protein is CASSRVGTEAFF.